This T cell receptor (beta chain) is drawn from a study of radiotherapy plus CTLA-4 blockade in lung cancer. Study outcomes and limitations: There was expansion of tumor-derived TCR clones in blood after radiotherapy plus ipilimumab. Early clonal dynamics of blood T cells, together with interferon-beta, were reported as the best response predictor.

This clone was seen a few times. The target antigen is unknown. Produced via immunoSEQ multiplex PCR; TCRdb's table is partial and in-frame only. The repertoire holds 45,000 to 75,000 clones, more than 60% seen once, with around 4.2% in the top ten. This CDR3 region has 15 residues. Trimming at V came to 4 bases and at J to 5 bases, leaving 7 bases not matched to a gene. Germline loops: CDR1 SGHKS, CDR2 YYEKEE (reference sequence). This TCR was recovered from a human donor with non-small cell lung cancer who had a partial response to radiotherapy plus ipilimumab. Sequences were derived from peripheral blood, sampled from a patient treated with radiotherapy plus ipilimumab. V is TRBV5-5 and J is TRBJ1-2; 11 bases match TRBD1. This chain's CDR3 is CASSAPGTGGYGYTF. The CDR3 DNA is TGTGCCAGCAGCGCACCCGGGACAGGGGGTTATGGCTACACCTTC.